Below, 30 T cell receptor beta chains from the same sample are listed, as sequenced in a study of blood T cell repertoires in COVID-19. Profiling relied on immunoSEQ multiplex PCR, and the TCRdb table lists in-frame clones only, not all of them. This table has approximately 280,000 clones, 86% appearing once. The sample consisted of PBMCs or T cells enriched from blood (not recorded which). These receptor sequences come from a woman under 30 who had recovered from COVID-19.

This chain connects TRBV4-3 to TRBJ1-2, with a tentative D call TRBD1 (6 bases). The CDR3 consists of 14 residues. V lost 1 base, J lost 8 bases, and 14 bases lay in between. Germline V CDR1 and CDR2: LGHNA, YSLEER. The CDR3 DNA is TGCGCCAGCAGCCAAGCTTTACAGGGCTCCGGCTACACCTTC. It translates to CASSQALQGSGYTF.

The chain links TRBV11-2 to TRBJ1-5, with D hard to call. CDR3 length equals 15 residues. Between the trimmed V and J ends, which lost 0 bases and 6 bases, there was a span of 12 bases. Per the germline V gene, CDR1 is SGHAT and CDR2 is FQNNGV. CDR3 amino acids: CASSLDRGGFQPQHF. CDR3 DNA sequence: TGTGCCAGCAGCTTAGATCGTGGCGGTTTTCAGCCCCAGCATTTT.

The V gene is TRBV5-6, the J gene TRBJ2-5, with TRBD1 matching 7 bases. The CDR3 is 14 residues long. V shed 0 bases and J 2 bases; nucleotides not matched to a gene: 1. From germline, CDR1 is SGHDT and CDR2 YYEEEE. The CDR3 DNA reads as TGTGCCAGCAGCTTGGGGGGACAGCAAGAGACCCAGTACTTC. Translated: CASSLGGQQETQYF.

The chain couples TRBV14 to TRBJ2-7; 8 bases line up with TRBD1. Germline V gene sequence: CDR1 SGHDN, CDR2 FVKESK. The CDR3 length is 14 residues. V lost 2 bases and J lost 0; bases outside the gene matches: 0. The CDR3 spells CASSQTGGSYEQYF. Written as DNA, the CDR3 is TGTGCCAGCAGCCAAACAGGGGGCTCCTACGAGCAGTACTTC.

CDR3 coding DNA: TGTGCCAGCAGACCGGTTGCAACTAATGAAAAACTGTTTTTT. Protein product: CASRPVATNEKLFF. The chain combines TRBV28 with TRBJ1-4, with D unresolved. The germline gives CDR1 MDHEN, CDR2 SYDVKM. V was clipped by 6 bases and J by 0 bases, with 8 bases between them. CDR3 length: 14 residues.

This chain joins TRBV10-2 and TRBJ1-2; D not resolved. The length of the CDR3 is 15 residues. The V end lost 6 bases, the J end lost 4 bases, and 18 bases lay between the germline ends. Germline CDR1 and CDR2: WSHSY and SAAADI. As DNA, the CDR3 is TGCGCCAGCAGCTCCCGGGCCGGGGTAGGCTATGGCTACACCTTC. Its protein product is CASSSRAGVGYGYTF.

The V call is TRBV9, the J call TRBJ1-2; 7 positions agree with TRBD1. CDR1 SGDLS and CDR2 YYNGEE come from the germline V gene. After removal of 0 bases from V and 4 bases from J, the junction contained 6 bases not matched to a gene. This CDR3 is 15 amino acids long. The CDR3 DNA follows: TGTGCCAGCAGCGTAGCGCTGGGGACAGTCTATGGCTACACCTTC. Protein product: CASSVALGTVYGYTF.

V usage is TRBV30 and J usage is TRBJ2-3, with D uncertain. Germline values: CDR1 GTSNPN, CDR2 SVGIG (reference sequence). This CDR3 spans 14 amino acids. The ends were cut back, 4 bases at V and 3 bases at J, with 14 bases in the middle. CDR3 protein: CAWNGGLGTDTQYF. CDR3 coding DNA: TGTGCCTGGAATGGCGGTCTTGGTACAGATACGCAGTATTTT. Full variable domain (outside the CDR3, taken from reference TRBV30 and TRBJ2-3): SQTIHQWPATLVQPVGSPLSLECTVEGTSNPNLYWYRQAAGRGLQLLFYSVGIGQISSEVPQNLSASRPQDRQFILSSKKLLLSDSGFYLCAWNGGLGTDTQYFGPGTRLTVL.

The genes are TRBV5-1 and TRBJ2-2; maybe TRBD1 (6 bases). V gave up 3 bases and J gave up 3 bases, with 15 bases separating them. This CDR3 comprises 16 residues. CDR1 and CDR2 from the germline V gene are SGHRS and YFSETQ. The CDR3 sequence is CASSSTGLTDTGELFF. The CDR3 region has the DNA TGCGCCAGCAGCTCCACAGGGCTAACCGACACCGGGGAGCTGTTTTTT.

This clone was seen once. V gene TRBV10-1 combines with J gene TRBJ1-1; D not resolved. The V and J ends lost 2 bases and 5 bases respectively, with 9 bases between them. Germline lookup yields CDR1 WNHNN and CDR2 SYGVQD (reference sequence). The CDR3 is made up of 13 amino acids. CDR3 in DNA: TGCGCCAGCAGTGAGAGCGGGGAGACTGAAGCTTTCTTT. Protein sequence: CASSESGETEAFF.

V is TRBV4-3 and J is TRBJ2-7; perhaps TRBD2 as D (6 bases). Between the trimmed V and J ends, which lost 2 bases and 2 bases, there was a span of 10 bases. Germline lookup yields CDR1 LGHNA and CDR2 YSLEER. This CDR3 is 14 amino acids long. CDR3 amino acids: CASSQNRETYEQYF. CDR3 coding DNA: TGCGCCAGCAGCCAAAACCGGGAGACCTACGAGCAGTACTTC.

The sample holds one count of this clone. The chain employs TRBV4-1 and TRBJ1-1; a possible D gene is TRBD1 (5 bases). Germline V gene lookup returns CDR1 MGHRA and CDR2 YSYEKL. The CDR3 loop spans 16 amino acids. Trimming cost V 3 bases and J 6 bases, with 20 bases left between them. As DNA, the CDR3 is TGCGCCAGCAGCCAGTCTGGAATAAGGGGATCAGCTGAAGCTTTCTTT. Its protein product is CASSQSGIRGSAEAFF.

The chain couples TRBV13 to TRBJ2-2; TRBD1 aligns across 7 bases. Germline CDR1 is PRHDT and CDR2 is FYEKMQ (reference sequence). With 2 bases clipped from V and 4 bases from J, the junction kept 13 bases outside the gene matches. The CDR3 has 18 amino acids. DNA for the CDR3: TGTGCCAGCAGCTTACTCTCTAGTTGGGACAGTCGCACCGGGGAGCTGTTTTTT. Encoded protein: CASSLLSSWDSRTGELFF.

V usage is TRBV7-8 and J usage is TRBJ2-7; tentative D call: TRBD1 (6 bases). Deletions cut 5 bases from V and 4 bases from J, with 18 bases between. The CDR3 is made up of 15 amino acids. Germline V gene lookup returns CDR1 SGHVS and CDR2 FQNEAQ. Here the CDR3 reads CASSRGSTGYYEQYF. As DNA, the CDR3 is TGTGCCAGCAGCCGAGGGTCTACAGGGTATTACGAGCAGTACTTC. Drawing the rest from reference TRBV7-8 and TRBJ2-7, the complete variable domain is GAGVSQSPRYKVAKRGQDVALRCDPISGHVSLFWYQQALGQGPEFLTYFQNEAQLDKSGLPSDRFFAERPEGSVSTLKIQRTQQEDSAVYLCASSRGSTGYYEQYFGPGTRLTVT.

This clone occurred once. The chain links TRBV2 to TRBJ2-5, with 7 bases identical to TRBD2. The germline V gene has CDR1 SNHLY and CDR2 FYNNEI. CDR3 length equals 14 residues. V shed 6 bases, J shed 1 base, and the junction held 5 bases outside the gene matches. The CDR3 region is CASRPLAVQETQYF. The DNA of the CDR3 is TGTGCCAGCAGGCCCCTAGCGGTCCAAGAGACCCAGTACTTC.

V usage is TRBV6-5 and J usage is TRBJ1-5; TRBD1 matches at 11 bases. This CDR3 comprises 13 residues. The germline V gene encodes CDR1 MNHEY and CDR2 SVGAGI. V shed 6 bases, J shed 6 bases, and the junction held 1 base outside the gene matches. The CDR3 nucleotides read TGTGCCAGCAGGGGACAGGGGGGTCAGCCCCAGCATTTT. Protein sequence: CASRGQGGQPQHF.

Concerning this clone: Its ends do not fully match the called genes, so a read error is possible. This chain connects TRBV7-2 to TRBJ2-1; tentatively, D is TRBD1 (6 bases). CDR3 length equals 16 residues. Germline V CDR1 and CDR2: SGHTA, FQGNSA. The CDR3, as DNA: TGTGTCAGCAGCTTAACGGGACATAGCTCCTACAATGAGCAGTTCTTC. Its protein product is CVSSLTGHSSYNEQFF.

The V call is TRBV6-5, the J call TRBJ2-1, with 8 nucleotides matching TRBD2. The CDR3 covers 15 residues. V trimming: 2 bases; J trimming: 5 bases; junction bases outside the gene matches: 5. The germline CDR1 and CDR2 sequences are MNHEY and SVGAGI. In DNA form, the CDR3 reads TGTGCCAGCAGTTACCGGGGGGGTCGGAACAATGAGCAGTTCTTC. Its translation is CASSYRGGRNNEQFF.

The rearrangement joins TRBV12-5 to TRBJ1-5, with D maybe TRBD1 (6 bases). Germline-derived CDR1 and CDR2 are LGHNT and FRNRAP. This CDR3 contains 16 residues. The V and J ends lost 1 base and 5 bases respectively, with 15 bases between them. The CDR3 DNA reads TGTGCTAGTGGTTTGGGGCCTGGGGGCCAGGATCAGCCCCAGCATTTT. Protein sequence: CASGLGPGGQDQPQHF.

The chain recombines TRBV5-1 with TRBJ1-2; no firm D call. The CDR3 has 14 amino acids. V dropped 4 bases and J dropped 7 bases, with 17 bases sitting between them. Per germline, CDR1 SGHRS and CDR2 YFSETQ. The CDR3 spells CASSPFTDAAGYTF. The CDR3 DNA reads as TGCGCCAGCAGCCCGTTTACAGACGCCGCTGGCTACACCTTC. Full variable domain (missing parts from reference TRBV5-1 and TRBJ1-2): KAGVTQTPRYLIKTRGQQVTLSCSPISGHRSVSWYQQTPGQGLQFLFEYFSETQRNKGNFPGRFSGRQFSNSRSEMNVSTLELGDSALYLCASSPFTDAAGYTFGSGTRLTVV.

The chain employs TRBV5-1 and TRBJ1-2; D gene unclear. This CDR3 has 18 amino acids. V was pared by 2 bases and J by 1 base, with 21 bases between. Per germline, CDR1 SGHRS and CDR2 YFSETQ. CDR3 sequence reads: CASSLRTRVVRINYGYTF. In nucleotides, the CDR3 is TGCGCCAGCAGCTTACGGACGAGGGTCGTAAGGATTAACTATGGCTACACCTTC.

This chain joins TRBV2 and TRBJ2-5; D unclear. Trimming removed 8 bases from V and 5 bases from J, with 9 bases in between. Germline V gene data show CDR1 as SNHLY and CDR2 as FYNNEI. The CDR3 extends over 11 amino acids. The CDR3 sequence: CASEEMETQYF. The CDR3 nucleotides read TGTGCCAGCGAGGAAATGGAGACCCAGTACTTC.

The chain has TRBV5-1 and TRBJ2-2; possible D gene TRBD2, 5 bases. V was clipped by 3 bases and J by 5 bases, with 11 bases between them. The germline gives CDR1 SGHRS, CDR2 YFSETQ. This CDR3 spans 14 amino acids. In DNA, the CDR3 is TGCGCCAGCAGCTCGGGGTCCCTTACCGGGGAGCTGTTTTTT. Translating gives CASSSGSLTGELFF.

CDR3 region: CASSTGLAGAIRTDTQYF. In nucleotides, the CDR3 is TGTGCCAGCAGCACGGGACTAGCGGGGGCGATTCGCACAGATACGCAGTATTTT. The V and J genes are TRBV7-3 and TRBJ2-3; 14 positions match TRBD2. This CDR3 contains 18 residues. J was trimmed by 1 base and V by 5 bases; bases with no gene match: 8. The germline V gene has CDR1 SGHTA and CDR2 FQGTGA.

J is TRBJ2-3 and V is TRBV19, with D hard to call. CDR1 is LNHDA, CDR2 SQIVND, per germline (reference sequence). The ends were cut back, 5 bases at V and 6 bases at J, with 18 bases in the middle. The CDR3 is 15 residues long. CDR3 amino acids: CASSYQGGYEDTQYF. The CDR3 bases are TGTGCCAGTAGTTATCAAGGCGGCTACGAGGATACGCAGTATTTT.

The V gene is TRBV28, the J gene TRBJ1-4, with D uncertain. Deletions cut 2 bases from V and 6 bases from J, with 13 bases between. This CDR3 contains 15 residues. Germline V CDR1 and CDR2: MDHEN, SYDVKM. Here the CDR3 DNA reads TGTGCCAGCAGTTTAGGTCTAGGTGAATATGAAAAACTGTTTTTT. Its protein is CASSLGLGEYEKLFF.

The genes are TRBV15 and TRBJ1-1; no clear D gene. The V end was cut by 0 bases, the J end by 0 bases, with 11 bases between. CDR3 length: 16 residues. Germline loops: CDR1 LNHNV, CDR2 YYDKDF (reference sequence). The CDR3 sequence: CATSRDLGSMNTEAFF. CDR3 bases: TGTGCCACCAGCAGAGATTTGGGCTCCATGAACACTGAAGCTTTCTTT.

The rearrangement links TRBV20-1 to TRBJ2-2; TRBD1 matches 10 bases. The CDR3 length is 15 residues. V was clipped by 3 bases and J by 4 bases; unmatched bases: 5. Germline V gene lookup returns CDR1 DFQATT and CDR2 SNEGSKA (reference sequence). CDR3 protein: CSASPGTGATGELFF. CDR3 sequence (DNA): TGCAGTGCTAGTCCCGGGACAGGGGCCACCGGGGAGCTGTTTTTT.

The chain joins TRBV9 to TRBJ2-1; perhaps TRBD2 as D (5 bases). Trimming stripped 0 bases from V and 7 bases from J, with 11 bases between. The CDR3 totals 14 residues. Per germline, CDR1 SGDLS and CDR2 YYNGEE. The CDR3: CASSVGTVLNEQFF. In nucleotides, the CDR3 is TGTGCCAGCAGCGTAGGGACTGTCTTGAATGAGCAGTTCTTC.

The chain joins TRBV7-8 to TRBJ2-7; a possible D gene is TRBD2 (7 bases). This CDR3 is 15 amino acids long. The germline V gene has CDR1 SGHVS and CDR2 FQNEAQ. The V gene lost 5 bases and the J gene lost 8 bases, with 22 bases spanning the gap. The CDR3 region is CASSRGLGGLRQQYF. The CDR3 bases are TGTGCCAGCAGCCGGGGGCTAGGGGGACTACGACAGCAGTACTTC. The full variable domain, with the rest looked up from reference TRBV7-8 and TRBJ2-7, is GAGVSQSPRYKVAKRGQDVALRCDPISGHVSLFWYQQALGQGPEFLTYFQNEAQLDKSGLPSDRFFAERPEGSVSTLKIQRTQQEDSAVYLCASSRGLGGLRQQYFGPGTRLTVT.